This T cell receptor (beta chain) emerged from a study of T cell responses to AZD1222 COVID-19 vaccine (dated by TCRdb to the early 2020s). As for the study more broadly: AZD1222 recipients with second doses at about 4 weeks or about 12 weeks were pooled, because spike-specific TCR depth and breadth did not differ between schedules. A total of under 250 trial participants underwent TCR sequencing, of whom roughly 210 had received two doses of AZD1222 and approximately 25 had received two doses of the MenACWY control vaccine. Trial participants were enrolled by age into 18-55, 56-69 and 70-plus year subgroups, with approximately 150, 30 and 60 TCR-sequenced participants respectively. The paper's findings and limits, for the study overall: Most participants were white British and females outnumbered males, and the authors suggested that clonal diversity may have been underestimated. Epitopes outside the regions mutated in the B.1.351 and B.1.1.7 variants were reportedly recognized by nearly half of the unique spike-specific TCRs. The vaccine-associated CD4 TCRs covered the entire spike protein, and the dominant responses fell in regions 160-218 and 743-854. The 56-69-year group was small, and its depth increase did not reach significance, likely because of low power. After two AZD1222 doses, both the breadth and the depth of spike-specific TCRs were significantly higher than at day 0 and than in MenACWY recipients. Conclusions about previously exposed vaccinees were limited because only a handful of AZD1222 recipients were SARS-CoV-2 seropositive at baseline. Because no day 14 peak-response samples were available, the repertoires could be characterized only after the peak T cell response.

This specimen's time point label, per the study, means: baseline before first vaccination. The vaccinee samples were drawn from two UK trials, COV001 and COV002, one of which was a single-blind randomized controlled phase 2/3 trial testing AZD1222 (ChAdOx1 nCoV-19) in healthy adults. For TCRbeta chain sequencing, PBMC samples from trial participants were taken at day 0 and at day 28 after the second dose. The CDR3 regions of human TCRbeta chains were subjected to immunosequencing. The study's own analysis went as follows. Repertoire TCRs were matched against a reference library of SARS-CoV-2-specific TCRs generated with the MIRA antigen-specificity platform. Breadth was defined as the fraction of unique TCRs that were SARS-CoV-2-associated. Depth was defined as the fraction of total T cells that were SARS-CoV-2-associated. Using the MIRA data, each spike-specific TCR was assigned both to the spike region to which the TCR was reactive and to a CD4 or CD8 class. Log10-transformed breadth and depth values were compared by one-way ANOVA with Sidak's multiple comparisons tests. TCRdb holds this immuneACCESS table with in-frame rearrangements only. Some clones are missing; in checked studies, unresolved V genes explain under half, and the rest has no known cause. V and J calls and clone size are those listed in that table; D and trimming were worked out from the DNA. The sample records under 95,000 clones, 90% of which are singletons. The top ten clones comprise more than 7.5% of the sample.

In regard to this clone: No cognate antigen has been identified for it. The input lacks base qualities; no much larger clone sits a single base away.

The sample here was peripheral blood, taken on day 0 of AZD1222 vaccination. The TCR sequence derives from an adult in good health.

The nucleotide sequence is given as TGTGCCAGCAGTCGACAGGGAGTAGGGCAGCCCCAGCATTTT. Its protein is CASSRQGVGQPQHF. Recombination connected TRBV6-5 to TRBJ1-5, and 7 bases in between align with TRBD1. The CDR3 has 14 amino acids, counting the end cysteine and phenylalanine. The only DNA kept is the CDR3, 42 bases in frame from the first base. CDR1 and CDR2, per the germline V gene, are MNHEY and SVGAGI. V is pruned by 5 bases and J by 7 bases, leaving 8 bases of the junction without a gene match.